One T cell receptor (beta chain) is described in this entry. Its antigen remains unidentified. Sequenced by immunoSEQ multiplex PCR; TCRdb stores in-frame clones only, minus some. The table shows 35,000 to 50,000 clones, with approximately 79% occurring only once. Relapses following autologous stem cell transplantation were seen in all patients, with brentuximab vedotin exposure varying. Best response was recorded as complete response, partial response or progressive disease. CDR1 is GTSNPN and CDR2 is SVGIG in the germline V gene (reference sequence). This CDR3 region has 13 residues. V dropped 4 bases and J dropped 2 bases, with 12 bases sitting between them. The sample originates from a study of PD-1 blockade in classical Hodgkin lymphoma. Overall study findings and caveats: Significant TCR diversity gains by C4D1 occurred in CD4+ but not CD8+ cells. In newly diagnosed patients, baseline TCR diversity was reportedly below that of healthy donors.

The chain carries TRBV30 and TRBJ2-7; D is perhaps TRBD2 (6 bases). The starting material was peripheral blood mononuclear cells (PBMCs), obtained before the second cycle of nivolumab. The clonotype comes from a human donor with classical Hodgkin lymphoma. The CDR3 sequence: CAWMGLTAYEQYF. The DNA of the CDR3 is TGTGCCTGGATGGGACTTACAGCCTACGAGCAGTACTTC.